This paragraph covers one T cell receptor beta chain sequence. The Seattle patients joined while their infection was active and were tracked longitudinally afterward. Trimming pared 2 bases from V and 7 bases from J, leaving 17 bases between. The CDR3 runs 15 residues. Germline V gene data show CDR1 as MNHEY and CDR2 as SVGAGI. This sample was included in a study of blood T cell repertoires in COVID-19. Overall study: COVID-19 samples collected from the United States, Italy and Spain covered acute and convalescent phases. In each case, the material was cDNA or gDNA derived from T cells, B-cell-depleted T cells, or PBMCs.

Per the study methods: By means of reference gene primer amplification, nucleated cell counts were estimated. Measured with immunoSEQ multiplex PCR; TCRdb has only the in-frame clones, and not every one. V and J calls and clone size are given by that table; D and trimming were obtained from the DNA. The data show hundreds of thousands of clones, 86% seen once. The TCR was taken from a woman in her 70s with COVID-19, enrolled during active disease. The specimen was peripheral blood. The rearrangement joins TRBV6-5 to TRBJ2-5; TRBD1 might be the D (5 bases). CDR3: CASSYRQTSRGTQYF. The CDR3 DNA reads TGTGCCAGCAGTTACAGACAGACCTCCCGAGGGACCCAGTACTTC.